One sample yielded the 15 T cell receptor beta chains listed below, sequenced in a study of blood T cells in healthy people across ages. Primed by a sample-barcoded 5' primer and a J-beta primer mix, a second PCR proceeded for about 7 to 11 cycles. Using its own MiXCR run on the 5' RACE reads, TCRdb lists one record per CDR3 protein. The sample consists of 1.5 million to 2 million distinct CDR3 sequences, 28% of them appearing once. The sequenced sample was blood. These receptors were collected from a woman in her twenties or thirties in good health.

A remark on this clonotype: Its ends do not fully match the called genes, so a read error is possible. This chain joins TRBV29-1 and TRBJ1-1; maybe TRBD1 (5 bases). CDR3 length equals 14 residues. Per the germline V gene, CDR1 is SQVTM and CDR2 is ANQGSEA. The CDR3 protein is CSVVLLGRNTETFF. Written as DNA, the CDR3 is TGCAGCGTTGTTTTATTGGGGCGGAACACTGAAACTTTCTTT.

The V call is TRBV5-1, the J call TRBJ2-1, with TRBD2 identical over 9 bases. Trimming at V came to 0 bases and at J to 7 bases, leaving 11 bases not matched to a gene. Germline values: CDR1 SGHRS, CDR2 YFSETQ. This CDR3 is 17 amino acids long. CDR3 loop: CASSLVSGSSEGNEQFF. The DNA of the CDR3 is TGCGCCAGCAGCTTGGTTAGCGGGAGTTCGGAAGGGAATGAGCAGTTCTTC.

This clonotype occurred a few times. The chain employs TRBV20-1 and TRBJ2-3, with TRBD2 identical over 16 bases. Germline lookup yields CDR1 DFQATT and CDR2 SNEGSKA (reference sequence). Trimming took 6 bases from V and 6 from J; bases not matched to a gene: 9. The CDR3 is 16 amino acids. CDR3 bases: TGCAGTGCAGACCCCCGGGGACTAGCGGGAGGGGATACGCAGTATTTT. The encoded protein is CSADPRGLAGGDTQYF.

This clonotype was seen a few times. The chain has TRBV28 and TRBJ2-3; 7 bases map to TRBD2. The germline CDR1 and CDR2 sequences are MDHEN and SYDVKM. CDR3 length: 11 amino acids. V lost 10 bases and J lost 6; bases outside the gene matches: 4. The CDR3, as DNA: TGTGCCACCCGGGGGGTCGATACGCAGTATTTT. This gives the protein CATRGVDTQYF.

This clonotype showed up many times. This chain joins TRBV7-2 and TRBJ2-6; no reliable D call. Trimming took off 7 bases at V and 2 bases at J, with 6 bases between the two ends. Germline V gene sequence: CDR1 SGHTA, CDR2 FQGNSA. This CDR3 spans 13 amino acids. CDR3: CASKTAGANVLTF. CDR3 coding DNA: TGTGCCAGCAAGACGGCTGGGGCCAACGTCCTGACTTTC.

This clonotype turned up a few times. V usage is TRBV5-1 and J usage is TRBJ2-5; the match to TRBD2 covers 8 bases. Germline loops: CDR1 SGHRS, CDR2 YFSETQ. The CDR3 is made up of 16 amino acids. Trimming cost V 4 bases and J 5 bases; bases outside gene matches: 13. CDR3 coding DNA: TGCGCCAGCAGCCCTCATCGGGGGGGCTGGGGGGAGACCCAGTACTTC. This codes for CASSPHRGGWGETQYF.

This clonotype was detected ten times or more. CDR3: CASSPRAGETQYF. In DNA, the CDR3 is TGTGCCAGCAGTCCCCGGGCGGGTGAGACCCAGTACTTC. The chain carries TRBV6-5 and TRBJ2-5; TRBD2 might be the D (5 bases). CDR1 is MNHEY, CDR2 SVGAGI, per germline. Trimming took 5 bases from V and 5 from J, leaving 12 bases between them. The CDR3 length is 13 residues.

This clonotype was counted once. The rearrangement joins TRBV12-3 or TRBV12-4 to TRBJ2-1; the D is unclear. Trimming took off 7 bases at V and 9 bases at J, with 13 bases between the two ends. This CDR3 has 12 residues. Written as DNA, the CDR3 is TGTGCCAGCATGACGGATTTGAGTGAGCAGTTCTTC. Translated, it gives CASMTDLSEQFF.

Remarks on this clonotype: A much larger clone lies a single base off, so this may be a read error. This rearrangement joins TRBV7-9 to TRBJ2-4; D possibly matches TRBD1 or TRBD2 (5 bases each). Matching the DNA end better, TRBJ2-7 makes the J call doubtful. The CDR3 extends over 14 amino acids. Germline CDR1 is SEHNR and CDR2 is FQNEAQ (reference sequence). The CDR3 here is CASSSWDVGDEQYF. The CDR3 nucleotides read TGTGCCAGCAGCTCTTGGGACGTGGGTGACGAGCAGTACTTC.

This clonotype was seen ten or more times. The chain combines TRBV9 with TRBJ2-1, with 8 bases aligning to TRBD2. Per germline, CDR1 SGDLS and CDR2 YYNGEE. With V trimmed by 0 bases and J by 7 bases, 9 bases remained unmatched. CDR3 size: 16 residues. The DNA for the CDR3 is TGTGCCAGCAGCGTAGACGGGCTAGCGGGCGGGAATGAGCAGTTCTTC. Translated, it gives CASSVDGLAGGNEQFF.

Worth noting for this clonotype: Compared with germline, one end of the junction differs, possibly owing to a read error. This chain uses TRBV7-2 with TRBJ2-3, with D perhaps matching TRBD2 (8 bases). CDR3 length equals 16 residues. Germline V gene data show CDR1 as SGHTA and CDR2 as FQGNSA. This CDR3 reads CASSKGLGGSTDTQDF. DNA for the CDR3: TGTGCCAGCAGCAAGGGACTAGGGGGCAGCACAGATACGCAGGATTTT.

This clonotype was picked up many times. Here the CDR3 DNA reads TGCAGCGTCGACTCCCGGGACTCCATAGGGAATGAGCAGTTCTTC. This gives the protein CSVDSRDSIGNEQFF. The V call is TRBV29-1, the J call TRBJ2-1, with D perhaps matching TRBD2 (6 bases). V was shortened by 6 bases and J by 7 bases, with 22 bases between the two germline ends. CDR3 length: 15 amino acids. Germline CDR1 reads SQVTM; CDR2 reads ANQGSEA.

This clonotype was counted ten times or more. The chain combines TRBV20-1 with TRBJ2-1, with no clear D. Germline V gene sequence: CDR1 DFQATT, CDR2 SNEGSKA (reference sequence). Trimming removed 3 bases from V and 3 bases from J, with 15 bases in between. The CDR3 has 15 residues. This chain's CDR3 is CSARNRADRYNEQFF. In DNA form, the CDR3 reads TGCAGTGCTAGGAATAGGGCAGACCGCTACAATGAGCAGTTCTTC.

The V call is TRBV6-2 or TRBV6-3, the J call TRBJ1-5; the D gene is possibly TRBD1 (6 bases). Germline CDR1 and CDR2: MNHEY and SVGEGT. The CDR3 sequence is 15 residues long. V shed 2 bases and J shed 1 base, with 9 bases lying between them. This chain's CDR3 is CASSYDRSSNQPQHF. CDR3 bases: TGTGCCAGCAGTTACGACAGGTCGAGCAATCAGCCCCAGCATTTT.

With regard to this clonotype: One junction end does not reproduce the germline sequence, and a read error may be involved. The genes are TRBV12-3 or TRBV12-4 and TRBJ1-6; D might be TRBD1 (5 bases). This CDR3 is 15 amino acids long. The CDR3, as DNA: TGTGCCAGCAGTCCCTGGGGGGGAAGCGTCTCACTCCTCCACTTT. Its translation: CASSPWGGSVSLLHF.